This T cell receptor beta chain was obtained from a study of blood T cell repertoires in COVID-19. Study-level background: The analysed material was cDNA or gDNA that came from T cells, B-cell-depleted T cells, or PBMCs.

Original handling: Scientists estimated how many nucleated cells there were by amplifying reference gene primers. Measured with immunoSEQ multiplex PCR; TCRdb has only the in-frame clones, and not every one. The V and J calls and the clone size are those of that table, but D and trimming were determined from the DNA. The sample has nearly 45,000 clones; approximately 80% are singletons. V was cut by 4 bases and J by 2 bases, with 18 bases left in between. Germline CDR1 MNHEY, CDR2 SVGEGT. This CDR3 spans 17 amino acids. Sequencing used peripheral blood. The sequence was obtained from a man between 65 and 85 years old with acute or convalescent COVID-19. The chain has TRBV6-2 or TRBV6-3 and TRBJ1-5; D possibly corresponds to TRBD1 (6 bases). The CDR3: CASSSLVRTDGNQPQHF. The CDR3 bases are TGTGCCAGCAGTTCCCTGGTACGGACAGATGGCAATCAGCCCCAGCATTTT.